This TCR beta chain was sequenced during a study of shared clonotypes between healthy human individuals (dated by TCRdb to about 2020). With respect to the entire study: A few men and two women, aged 18 to 49 years, made up the cohort. Per donor, three plates each were used for CD4 naive and CD4 memory, two for CD8 naive, and one for CD8 memory. To estimate repertoire size and how much clonotype sharing occurs between individuals, the study deeply sequenced the blood TCR repertoires of roughly 5 healthy adults. To increase sequencing depth and limit assay-specific biases, TCR repertoire library preparation and sequencing were carried out by different laboratories using diverse techniques. Per donor, leukapheresis produced somewhere between about 0.85 and 10 billion PBMCs.

CD8 naive samples were obtained by positive selection for CCR7 among CD45RO-negative cells, yielding a CD45RA+CCR7+ population from which TemRA cells were excluded. Healthy HIV-negative adults with no recently reported acute infections or vaccinations were included as donors. Only Caucasian adults living in Nashville, Tennessee, USA were represented among the donors. After blood collection by leukapheresis, PBMCs were isolated using Ficoll-Histopaque density gradient centrifugation and then cryopreserved in the vapor phase of liquid nitrogen. Purity and quantity of every magnetically sorted T cell population were checked by analytical flow cytometry. Genomic DNA was isolated from every sorted fraction and measured by UV absorbance on a Nanodrop 2000c. For CDR1 and CDR2, the germline V gene (reference sequence) lists GTSNPN and SVGIG. The CDR3, from cysteine to phenylalanine, totals 14 residues. The entry retains the CDR3 DNA only, 42 bases that are in frame from base 1. The junction shows trimming of 3 bases on V and 4 bases on J, and the gene matches do not reach 7 bases of it.

On the study overall, not on this receptor specifically: When several donors were compared, the shared fraction of clonotypes was around 5.1% for naive CD4, less than 4% for naive CD8, 2% to 2.5% for memory CD4, and around 0.4% for memory CD8. Based on pairwise subsampling, the degree of clonotype sharing among donors was expected to be affected by sequencing depth. Compared with non-shared clonotypes, the clonotypes found in all four sorted-subset donors had higher generation probabilities. Naive subsets generally had larger estimated clonotype richness than memory subsets did. Because the study included only a small number of donors, the genetic and exposure-history diversity represented was limited. Rarefaction of sorted-subset datasets indicated incomplete sequencing despite the large sequencing depth. Only blood was sampled, and tissue TCR repertoires likely differ from those in blood.

Using the deep immunoSEQ assay, TCR CDR3 regions were amplified from genomic DNA by multiplex PCR. Genomic DNA extracted from each cell subset was distributed evenly over all wells of several immunoSEQ 96-well plates, and each plate served as one replicate. For sorted subsets, approximately 190 ng genomic DNA, equal to some 30,000 T cell genomes, was loaded into each replicate PCR. Purified libraries were quantified with a Qubit 3.0 fluorometer, sized on a Bioanalyzer 2100, and re-quantified with the KAPA Library Quantification kit. Each immunoSEQ 96-well plate was sequenced on its own single-read 150-cycle Illumina NextSeq 550 flow cell. The study's processing was this. The immunoSEQ output contained only junctional sequences without quality scores, so filtering could not match that applied to full-length reads. To assign V/J genes and CDR3, sequences were annotated against IMGT germline references using PyIR, a Python wrapper for IgBLAST v1.9. Reads were filtered out if the reads had weak V/J assignments (E-value above 1e-6), no CDR3, stop codons, out-of-frame junctions, or ambiguous translated residues. V3J clonotypes were defined as sequences sharing the same inferred V gene, J gene, and CDR3 amino acid sequence. The percentage overlap between two repertoires was calculated by dividing the number of shared unique clonotypes by the size of the smaller repertoire. RTK rarefaction, the Chao1 estimator, and Recon v2.1 estimates of unobserved clonotypes were used to assess repertoire richness. For all TCRbeta clonotypes obtained by the gDNA method from a few donors, generation probabilities were computed with OLGA. Not all clones reach the TCRdb copy of this immuneACCESS table, which keeps in-frame sequences only. Checked studies attribute under half of the gap to unresolved V genes and leave the rest unexplained. Clonal size and the V and J genes are those of that table, whereas D and trimming came from the DNA. Counted in this sample were just over 2,000,000 clones; less than 95% of them appeared once. The ten largest clonotypes hold approximately 1.2% of the sample.

In the case of this clone: Its cognate antigen has yet to be identified. No base qualities exist here, and no much larger clone lies one base off it.

The sequence links TRBV30 to TRBJ2-3; TRBD1 lines up with 7 middle nucleotides. This TCR was recovered from a young man in good health. Sequencing was carried out using naive CD8+ T cells sorted from blood. The cell subset or site label, as the study defines it: CD45RA+CCR7+. The DNA sequence is TGTGCCTGGAGCGGATATGGGACAGCAGATACGCAGTATTTT. This translates into CAWSGYGTADTQYF.